Below are 28 T cell receptor beta chains sequenced from a single sample in a study of blood T cell repertoires in COVID-19. Generated by immunoSEQ multiplex PCR, the TCRdb table keeps only in-frame clones and is missing some. The table lists roughly 100,000 clones, roughly 91% of them singletons. Material for sequencing was peripheral blood. Every receptor here comes from a man younger than 35 with COVID-19, enrolled during active disease.

This clone was seen just once. The V and J genes are TRBV6-2 or TRBV6-3 and TRBJ2-3, with D perhaps matching TRBD2 (5 bases). Germline CDR1 is MNHEY and CDR2 is SVGEGT. The V end was cut by 6 bases, the J end by 5 bases, with 9 bases between. CDR3 length equals 12 residues. CDR3 protein: CASSPGLDTQYF. In nucleotides, the CDR3 is TGTGCCAGCAGCCCCGGACTAGATACGCAGTATTTT.

This chain connects TRBV5-4 to TRBJ2-7; the match to TRBD1 covers 11 bases. The J segment lost 6 bases and the V segment lost 2 bases, leaving 4 bases of the junction unmatched. The CDR3 length is 14 residues. Germline CDR1 SGHNT, CDR2 YYREEE (reference sequence). The chain's CDR3 is CASSFRDRGSEQYF. In nucleotides, the CDR3 is TGTGCCAGCAGCTTCCGGGACAGGGGGAGCGAGCAGTACTTC.

The V gene is TRBV15, the J gene TRBJ1-2; 9 bases match TRBD1. The CDR3 consists of 17 residues. Germline V gene data show CDR1 as LNHNV and CDR2 as YYDKDF (reference sequence). J lost 4 bases, V lost 1 base, and 10 bases had no gene match. CDR3 in DNA: TGTGCCACCAGCAGAGGCCCGGGACAGGGCATGTCCTATGGCTACACCTTC. It encodes CATSRGPGQGMSYGYTF.

This chain connects TRBV29-1 to TRBJ2-7; 7 bases are shared with TRBD2. The V segment lost 3 bases and the J segment 3 bases; nucleotides outside the gene matches: 8. From germline, CDR1 is SQVTM and CDR2 ANQGSEA. The CDR3 totals 14 residues. The CDR3 bases are TGCAGCGTTGAGGGGGAGGGTCGCGGCTACGAGCAGTACTTC. Translated, it gives CSVEGEGRGYEQYF.

This clone was seen a few times. The chain links TRBV5-1 to TRBJ2-7; 7 positions agree with TRBD1. CDR3 length equals 15 residues. The ends lost 4 bases at V and 0 bases at J; junction bases unmatched: 7. Germline V CDR1 and CDR2: SGHRS, YFSETQ. This chain's CDR3 is CASSPRQGASYEQYF. The CDR3 DNA is TGCGCCAGCAGCCCAAGACAGGGAGCCTCCTACGAGCAGTACTTC. The whole variable domain, remainder taken from reference TRBV5-1 and TRBJ2-7, is KAGVTQTPRYLIKTRGQQVTLSCSPISGHRSVSWYQQTPGQGLQFLFEYFSETQRNKGNFPGRFSGRQFSNSRSEMNVSTLELGDSALYLCASSPRQGASYEQYFGPGTRLTVT.

Notes on this clone: An end of the junction does not agree with germline; a read error may underlie this. The chain has TRBV7-7 and TRBJ2-5, with D possibly matching TRBD1 (6 bases). This CDR3 contains 18 residues. Germline V gene sequence: CDR1 SSHAT, CDR2 FNYEAQ (reference sequence). The CDR3 loop is CASSLAVGLQGLGETQYF. In DNA form, the CDR3 reads TGTGCTAGCAGCTTAGCTGTCGGCTTACAGGGATTGGGAGAGACCCAGTACTTC.

The V call is TRBV28, the J call TRBJ1-1, with D maybe TRBD1 (6 bases). CDR3 size: 14 residues. Per the germline V gene, CDR1 is MDHEN and CDR2 is SYDVKM. The V end lost 3 bases, the J end lost 3 bases, and 11 bases lay between the germline ends. This CDR3 reads CASSFGGLDTEAFF. Here the CDR3 DNA reads TGTGCCAGCAGTTTCGGGGGGCTGGACACTGAAGCTTTCTTT.

J is TRBJ1-2 and V is TRBV7-8; the D is unclear. The germline gives CDR1 SGHVS, CDR2 FQNEAQ. This CDR3 spans 14 amino acids. Trimming took 2 bases from V and 7 from J, leaving 14 bases between them. The CDR3 sequence is CASSLFSGPGGYTF. The CDR3 coding sequence is TGTGCCAGCAGCTTATTTAGTGGGCCCGGTGGCTACACCTTC.

The rearrangement links TRBV29-1 to TRBJ1-2; 8 bases align to TRBD1. Losses at the gene ends were 4 bases for V and 4 bases for J; bases not matched to a gene: 5. This CDR3 is 13 amino acids long. CDR1 and CDR2 from the germline V gene are SQVTM and ANQGSEA. The CDR3 DNA reads TGCAGCGTTGCAGGACAGGGACCCTATGGCTACACCTTC. This sequence encodes CSVAGQGPYGYTF.

This sequence joins TRBV7-2 and TRBJ2-7; TRBD2 matches at 7 bases. This CDR3 contains 14 residues. CDR1 is SGHTA and CDR2 is FQGNSA in the germline V gene. V shed 0 bases and J 9 bases; nucleotides not matched to a gene: 8. CDR3 sequence (DNA): TGTGCCAGCAGCTTAGCGGCCGCGTCGGGAGGGCAGTACTTC. Its protein product is CASSLAAASGGQYF.

The J gene is TRBJ2-7, the V gene TRBV10-1; 12 nucleotides match TRBD2. The J segment lost 2 bases and the V segment lost 3 bases, leaving 2 bases of the junction unmatched. The CDR3 extends over 15 amino acids. The germline V gene has CDR1 WNHNN and CDR2 SYGVQD (reference sequence). CDR3: CASSESSGRAYEQYF. The CDR3 coding sequence is TGCGCCAGCAGTGAATCTAGCGGGAGGGCCTACGAGCAGTACTTC.

The CDR3 bases are TGTGCCAGCAGTTTGGGCCACGGCTATGGCTACACCTTC. This encodes CASSLGHGYGYTF. The genes are TRBV28 and TRBJ1-2; D remains ambiguous. Germline V gives CDR1 MDHEN, CDR2 SYDVKM. V was clipped by 3 bases and J by 4 bases, with 9 bases between them. The CDR3 sequence is 13 residues long.

V and J are TRBV11-1 and TRBJ2-7; 7 nucleotides align to TRBD2. This CDR3 contains 13 residues. The ends lost 3 bases at V and 3 bases at J; junction bases unmatched: 2. The germline gives CDR1 SGHAT, CDR2 FQDESV (reference sequence). CDR3 amino acids: CASSFTSDYEQYF. As DNA, the CDR3 is TGTGCCAGCAGCTTTACTAGCGACTACGAGCAGTACTTC.

The V and J genes are TRBV27 and TRBJ1-1; 8 bases align to TRBD1. The germline gives CDR1 MNHEY, CDR2 SMNVEV (reference sequence). J gave up 0 bases and V 6 bases, and 3 bases lay outside the gene matches. The CDR3 sequence is 14 residues long. This chain's CDR3 is CASSLRGLNTEAFF. CDR3 DNA: TGTGCCAGCAGCCTCAGGGGGCTGAACACTGAAGCTTTCTTT.

In this sample, this clone turned up once. This sequence joins TRBV27 and TRBJ2-7, with 8 bases aligning to TRBD1. The CDR3 length is 13 residues. The germline CDR1 and CDR2 sequences are MNHEY and SMNVEV (reference sequence). The trim removed 0 bases at V and 5 bases at J, leaving 0 bases unmatched. Here the CDR3 reads CASSLSTGDEQYF. The CDR3 DNA reads as TGTGCCAGCAGTTTATCGACAGGGGACGAGCAGTACTTC.

The chain uses TRBV2 and TRBJ2-3; D possibly corresponds to TRBD2 (6 bases). This CDR3 is 13 amino acids long. Germline V gene data show CDR1 as SNHLY and CDR2 as FYNNEI. Deletions cut 7 bases from V and 3 bases from J, with 11 bases between. The CDR3 here is CASKREATDTQYF. CDR3 DNA: TGTGCCAGCAAGAGGGAGGCGACAGATACGCAGTATTTT. Combining the CDR3 with reference TRBV2 and TRBJ2-3 gives the whole variable domain EPEVTQTPSHQVTQMGQEVILRCVPISNHLYFYWYRQILGQKVEFLVSFYNNEISEKSEIFDDQFSVERPDGSNFTLKIRSTKLEDSAMYFCASKREATDTQYFGPGTRLTVL.

The V and J genes are TRBV7-2 and TRBJ2-7; TRBD1 is a possible D gene (5 bases). Between the trimmed V and J ends, which lost 6 bases and 2 bases, there was a span of 20 bases. This CDR3 is 16 amino acids long. Germline values: CDR1 SGHTA, CDR2 FQGNSA. The CDR3 DNA is TGTGCCAGCAGTCACCGATGGGGCCTAGTGGCCTACGAGCAGTACTTC. Translating gives CASSHRWGLVAYEQYF.

V is TRBV3-1 (or the pseudogene TRBV3-2) and J is TRBJ1-1, with D unclear. V was pared by 4 bases and J by 3 bases, with 9 bases between. There are 13 residues in the CDR3. Germline V CDR1 and CDR2: LGHDT, YNNKEL (reference sequence). DNA for the CDR3: TGTGCCAGCAGCCCAACTCCGGACACTGAAGCTTTCTTT. This codes for CASSPTPDTEAFF.

This clone was seen once. The V gene is TRBV4-1, the J gene TRBJ2-2; the D is unclear. The length of the CDR3 is 14 residues. V shed 4 bases and J shed 1 base, with 7 bases lying between them. Germline-derived CDR1 and CDR2 are MGHRA and YSYEKL. The CDR3 nucleotides are TGCGCCAGCAGCCCGAGACAGAACACCGGGGAGCTGTTTTTT. Translation: CASSPRQNTGELFF.

This rearrangement joins TRBV5-6 to TRBJ1-1, with 7 nucleotides matching TRBD1. The germline V gene encodes CDR1 SGHDT and CDR2 YYEEEE. CDR3 size: 16 residues. The V gene end was trimmed by 0 bases and the J gene end by 5 bases; junction bases not matched to a gene: 10. CDR3 nucleotides: TGTGCCAGCAGCTTGGTCCTTACAGGGGTTGGAACTGAAGCTTTCTTT. It codes for CASSLVLTGVGTEAFF.

This clone was seen once. The CDR3 DNA reads as TGTGCCAGCAGGGGGACTAGCGGGATTATTGAGCAGTTCTTC. Translating it yields CASRGTSGIIEQFF. The chain combines TRBV2 with TRBJ2-1; TRBD2 matches 13 bases. The CDR3 contains 14 residues. Germline loops: CDR1 SNHLY, CDR2 FYNNEI. V shed 6 bases, J shed 9 bases, and the junction held 5 bases outside the gene matches. The entire variable domain, with the rest obtained from reference TRBV2 and TRBJ2-1, is as follows: EPEVTQTPSHQVTQMGQEVILRCVPISNHLYFYWYRQILGQKVEFLVSFYNNEISEKSEIFDDQFSVERPDGSNFTLKIRSTKLEDSAMYFCASRGTSGIIEQFFGPGTRLTVL.

The CDR3, as DNA: TGTGCCAGCAGCAGGGACAGGGACCAGCCCCAGCATTTT. Its protein product is CASSRDRDQPQHF. The V and J genes are TRBV6-5 and TRBJ1-5; 9 bases are shared with TRBD1. The CDR3 has 13 residues. V was pared by 6 bases and J by 7 bases, with 4 bases of the junction left unmatched. CDR1 is MNHEY and CDR2 is SVGAGI in the germline V gene.

The genes are TRBV3-1 (or the pseudogene TRBV3-2) and TRBJ2-1; D is possibly TRBD2 (6 bases). Germline-derived CDR1 and CDR2 are LGHDT and YNNKEL (reference sequence). The CDR3 runs 22 residues. V was clipped by 0 bases and J by 3 bases, with 30 bases between them. The CDR3 region has the DNA TGTGCCAGCAGCCAAGATCGAGCTAACTTTTTCGGGAGCCCAAGTGGCTACAATGAGCAGTTCTTC. Its protein product is CASSQDRANFFGSPSGYNEQFF.

The chain joins TRBV19 to TRBJ2-7; D is undetermined. Germline V gene lookup returns CDR1 LNHDA and CDR2 SQIVND (reference sequence). This CDR3 has 13 residues. Trimming removed 0 bases at V and 2 bases at J, with 5 bases between. Written as DNA, the CDR3 is TGTGCCAGTAGTATAGACAAAACCTACGAGCAGTACTTC. This encodes CASSIDKTYEQYF.

V is TRBV7-2 and J is TRBJ1-2; maybe TRBD1 (6 bases). V lost 0 bases, J lost 1 base, and 12 bases lay in between. Germline CDR1 reads SGHTA; CDR2 reads FQGNSA. This CDR3 region has 16 residues. The CDR3 region is CASSLAAGANNYGYTF. The CDR3 coding sequence is TGTGCCAGCAGCTTAGCGGCAGGGGCTAATAACTATGGCTACACCTTC.

This clone was counted a few times. V usage is TRBV29-1 and J usage is TRBJ1-1; D unresolved. Trimming stripped 4 bases from V and 1 base from J, with 10 bases between. This CDR3 spans 13 amino acids. Per the germline V gene, CDR1 is SQVTM and CDR2 is ANQGSEA. CDR3 in amino acids: CSVAGSWNTEAFF. DNA for the CDR3: TGCAGCGTTGCGGGATCTTGGAACACTGAAGCTTTCTTT.

The chain employs TRBV19 and TRBJ1-2; the D is unclear. Trimming cost V 5 bases and J 6 bases, with 10 bases left between them. The CDR3 has 12 amino acids. Germline CDR1 LNHDA, CDR2 SQIVND (reference sequence). The CDR3 spells CASSESRDGYTF. In nucleotides, the CDR3 is TGTGCCAGTAGTGAATCGAGGGATGGCTACACCTTC. The full variable domain, its missing parts supplied by reference TRBV19 and TRBJ1-2, is DGGITQSPKYLFRKEGQNVTLSCEQNLNHDAMYWYRQDPGQGLRLIYYSQIVNDFQKGDIAEGYSVSREKKESFPLTVTSAQKNPTAFYLCASSESRDGYTFGSGTRLTVV.

The chain has TRBV28 and TRBJ1-3; TRBD1 matches at 8 bases. This CDR3 has 14 amino acids. Germline values: CDR1 MDHEN, CDR2 SYDVKM. Trimming cost V 7 bases and J 2 bases; bases outside gene matches: 4. The CDR3, as DNA: TGTGCCAGCAAGCTGGGACAGGCTGGAAACACCATATATTTT. It translates to CASKLGQAGNTIYF. The entire variable domain, with the rest obtained from reference TRBV28 and TRBJ1-3, is as follows: DVKVTQSSRYLVKRTGEKVFLECVQDMDHENMFWYRQDPGLGLRLIYFSYDVKMKEKGDIPEGYSVSREKKERFSLILESASTNQTSMYLCASKLGQAGNTIYFGEGSWLTVV.